The 9 T cell receptor beta chains given below trace back to one sample, sequenced in a study of T-cell reconstitution after alpha-beta-depleted transplantation in children. Using unique molecular identifiers, the investigators prepared the TCRbeta library. TCRdb reprocessed the PCR reads via MiXCR and lists one record per CDR3 protein. The sample lists some 500,000 distinct CDR3 sequences; approximately 20% were seen once. This specimen consisted of PBMCs from the stem cell graft donor, obtained from the stem cell graft. These receptors originate from a human donor who donated a stem cell graft to a child with acute lymphoblastic leukemia.

V usage is TRBV10-1 and J usage is TRBJ2-3; possibly TRBD2 for D (5 bases). Germline V gives CDR1 WNHNN, CDR2 SYGVQD (reference sequence). The CDR3 loop spans 13 amino acids. V lost 11 bases, J lost 1 base, and 13 bases lay in between. The CDR3 reads CAWSGWGTDTQYF. CDR3 nucleotide sequence: TGCGCCTGGTCGGGGTGGGGCACAGATACGCAGTATTTT.

J is TRBJ1-4 and V is TRBV4-1; D possibly corresponds to TRBD1 (5 bases). The ends were cut back, 4 bases at V and 4 bases at J, with 22 bases in the middle. Germline values: CDR1 MGHRA, CDR2 YSYEKL. The CDR3 runs 18 residues. CDR3 DNA: TGCGCCAGCAGCCCAGCCCCACCTAGGGGCCCGGTTAATGAAAAACTGTTTTTT. As protein: CASSPAPPRGPVNEKLFF.

There are a few counts of this clonotype. This chain connects TRBV4-1 to TRBJ1-2; D is unclear. V was shortened by 4 bases and J by 3 bases, with 15 bases between the two germline ends. This CDR3 is 15 amino acids long. Germline CDR1 is MGHRA and CDR2 is YSYEKL. The CDR3 DNA reads TGCGCCAGCAGCCCCGAAGAGGTTTTGGACTATGGCTACACCTTC. It specifies CASSPEEVLDYGYTF.

This clonotype was detected only a few times. The chain links TRBV11-3 to TRBJ1-2; D remains unclear. Deletions cut 4 bases from V and 0 bases from J, with 21 bases between. This CDR3 is 18 amino acids long. CDR1 and CDR2 from the germline V gene are SGHNT and YENEEA. The DNA of the CDR3 is TGTGCCAGCAGCTCACGCCTGAGACCGGAACTCGCTAACTATGGCTACACCTTC. Amino acids: CASSSRLRPELANYGYTF.

This clonotype was detected a few times. The rearrangement uses TRBV27 and TRBJ1-1; D call uncertain. CDR1 and CDR2 from the germline V gene are MNHEY and SMNVEV (reference sequence). The length of the CDR3 is 13 residues. Trimming stripped 4 bases from V and 0 bases from J, with 6 bases between. The CDR3 protein is CASSSLMNTEAFF. CDR3 DNA sequence: TGTGCCAGCAGTTCTCTGATGAACACTGAAGCTTTCTTT.

The chain uses TRBV7-2 and TRBJ2-2; TRBD2 aligns across 9 bases. Germline CDR1 and CDR2: SGHTA and FQGNSA. The CDR3 has 17 amino acids. The J segment lost 2 bases and the V segment lost 5 bases, leaving 9 bases of the junction unmatched. CDR3: CASSLPSSGANTGELFF. CDR3 DNA: TGTGCCAGCAGCCTACCCTCTAGCGGGGCCAACACCGGGGAGCTGTTTTTT. Full variable domain (remainder filled in from reference TRBV7-2 and TRBJ2-2): GAGVSQSPSNKVTEKGKDVELRCDPISGHTALYWYRQSLGQGLEFLIYFQGNSAPDKSGLPSDRFSAERTGGSVSTLTIQRTQQEDSAVYLCASSLPSSGANTGELFFGEGSRLTVL.

The chain is built from TRBV6-5 and TRBJ2-5, with 7 bases identical to TRBD1. The CDR3 is made up of 15 amino acids. Germline V lookup: CDR1 MNHEY, CDR2 SVGAGI. J lost 2 bases, V lost 0 bases, and 3 bases had no gene match. The CDR3 DNA follows: TGTGCCAGCAGTTACTCGATCAGGGGGCAAGAGACCCAGTACTTC. Translation: CASSYSIRGQETQYF.

This chain connects TRBV15 to TRBJ2-7; the D is unclear. The germline V gene has CDR1 LNHNV and CDR2 YYDKDF (reference sequence). Trimming shortened V by 1 base and J by 3 bases, and 13 bases separated the two germline ends. CDR3 length equals 15 residues. The CDR3 spells CATSRGANGFYEQYF. CDR3 nucleotides: TGTGCCACCAGCAGAGGCGCGAACGGCTTCTACGAGCAGTACTTC. Full variable domain (outside the CDR3, taken from reference TRBV15 and TRBJ2-7): DAMVIQNPRYQVTQFGKPVTLSCSQTLNHNVMYWYQQKSSQAPKLLFHYYDKDFNNEADTPDNFQSRRPNTSFCFLDIRSPGLGDTAMYLCATSRGANGFYEQYFGPGTRLTVT.

This clonotype occurred a few times. The chain combines TRBV27 with TRBJ2-2, with D unclear. Germline lookup yields CDR1 MNHEY and CDR2 SMNVEV (reference sequence). This CDR3 comprises 15 residues. Trimming removed 3 bases from V and 6 bases from J, with 14 bases in between. CDR3 amino acids: CASSFGLSLAGELFF. The CDR3 DNA reads as TGTGCCAGCAGTTTCGGCCTTAGCCTTGCCGGGGAGCTGTTTTTT.